The T cell receptor beta chain under discussion was sequenced for a study of T-cell memory formation after mild COVID-19. Study findings and constraints: Clones contracting over day 15 to 85 were CD4/CD8 balanced, with later expanders leaning CD4+.

This CDR3 spans 15 amino acids. Germline V gives CDR1 SQVTM, CDR2 ANQGSEA. V was clipped by 3 bases and J by 2 bases, with 15 bases between them. Notes on this clonotype: Antigen specificity is unknown.

5'RACE, which relied on constant-segment primers, yielded TCR alpha and TCR beta cDNA libraries carrying sample barcodes and UMIs. A single record per CDR3 protein comes from TCRdb applying MiXCR to the 5' RACE reads. The repertoire holds 350,000 to 500,000 distinct CDR3 sequences, with 23% as singletons. The sequencing input was PBMCs or a T cell subset sorted from them (not recorded which). This rearrangement joins TRBV29-1 to TRBJ2-3; weak D call: TRBD1 (5 bases). This sequence originates from an adult woman who had mild COVID-19 (a few samples of this study predate the infection). Cell type and time point are not known. CDR3 protein: CSVDRAGQNTDTQYF. The CDR3 DNA reads TGCAGCGTTGATCGTGCAGGGCAAAACACAGATACGCAGTATTTT.